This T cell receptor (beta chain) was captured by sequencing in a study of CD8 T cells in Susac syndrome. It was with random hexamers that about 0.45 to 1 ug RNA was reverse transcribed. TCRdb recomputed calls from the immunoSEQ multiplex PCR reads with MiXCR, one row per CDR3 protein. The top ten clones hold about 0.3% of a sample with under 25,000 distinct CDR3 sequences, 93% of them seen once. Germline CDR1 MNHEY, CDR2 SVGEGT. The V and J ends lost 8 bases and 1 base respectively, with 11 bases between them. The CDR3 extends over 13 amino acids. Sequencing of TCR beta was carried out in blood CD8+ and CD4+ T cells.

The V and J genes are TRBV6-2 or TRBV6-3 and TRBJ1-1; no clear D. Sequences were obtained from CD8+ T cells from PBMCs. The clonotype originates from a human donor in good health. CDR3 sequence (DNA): TGTGCCAGCGACTCCCTTTCGAACACTGAAGCTTTCTTT. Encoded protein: CASDSLSNTEAFF.